The entry that follows covers one T cell receptor (beta chain) sequence. This record belongs to a study of control samples from healthy donors and cancer patients. Looked up from germline, CDR1 is GTSNPN and CDR2 is SVGIG (reference sequence). V lost 3 bases to trimming and J lost 7 bases; unmatched junction nucleotides: 12. The CDR3 sequence is 15 residues long. TCRdb's copy holds only in-frame clones and misses some; the assay was immunoSEQ multiplex PCR. This sample yields roughly 3,500 clones, of which about 80% are seen a single time; roughly 8.6% belongs to the top ten. The clonotype comes from a female donor with melanoma. Sequenced: formalin-fixed, paraffin-embedded tissue. The chain couples TRBV30 to TRBJ2-7; 10 nucleotides align to TRBD2. The CDR3 sequence: CAWSPPSGRAKEQYF. As DNA, the CDR3 is TGTGCCTGGAGCCCCCCCAGCGGGAGGGCGAAAGAGCAGTACTTC.